The source of this T cell receptor beta chain is a study of blood T cells in healthy people across ages. The germline gives CDR1 PRHDT, CDR2 FYEKMQ (reference sequence). The CDR3 consists of 16 residues. V lost 6 bases and J lost 6, with 21 bases in between. Combining a sample-barcoded 5' primer with a J-beta primer mix, a second PCR ran for about 6 to 12 cycles. Each CDR3 protein gets one entry after TCRdb re-called the 5' RACE reads with MiXCR. This table holds 1.5 million or so distinct CDR3 sequences, 42% found once. This clonotype was seen more than once but under ten times. Sequencing was performed on blood. The chain couples TRBV13 to TRBJ2-1; maybe TRBD2 (5 bases). The receptor's source is a woman aged 18-29 years in good health. In DNA, the CDR3 is TGTGCCAGCAGTCATAAAGATAGCGAACACCCCAATGAGCAGTTCTTC. This translates into CASSHKDSEHPNEQFF.